The source of this T cell receptor beta chain is a study of cytomegalovirus exposure and HLA in healthy donors. V was shortened by 1 base and J by 4 bases, with 14 bases between the two germline ends. Germline CDR1 and CDR2: MGHRA and YSYEKL. The CDR3 has 15 residues. The study ran its PCR with 60 Vbeta and 13 Jbeta primers. The data were produced by immunoSEQ multiplex PCR, yet TCRdb's version contains in-frame clones alone and is incomplete. Its table records approximately 46,000 clones. Healthy bone marrow donors formed the donor group. The J gene is TRBJ2-7, the V gene TRBV4-1, with a weak D call TRBD2 (5 bases). This receptor was identified in a male donor in good health and CMV-seronegative. The sequencing sample was made of PBMCs. CDR3 DNA sequence: TGCGCCAGCAGCCAAGTAGCGTCAACCCTATACGAGCAGTACTTC. Translated: CASSQVASTLYEQYF.